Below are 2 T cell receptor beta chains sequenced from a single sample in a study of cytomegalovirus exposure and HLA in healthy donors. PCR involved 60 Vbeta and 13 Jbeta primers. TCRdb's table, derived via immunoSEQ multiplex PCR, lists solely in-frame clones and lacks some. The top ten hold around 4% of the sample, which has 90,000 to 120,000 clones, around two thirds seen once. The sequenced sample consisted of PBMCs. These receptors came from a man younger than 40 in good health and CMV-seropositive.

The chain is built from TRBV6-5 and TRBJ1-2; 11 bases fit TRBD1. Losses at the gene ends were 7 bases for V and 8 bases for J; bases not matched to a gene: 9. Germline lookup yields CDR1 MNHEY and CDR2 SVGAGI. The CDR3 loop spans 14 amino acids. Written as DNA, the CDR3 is TGTGCCAGCATCCAGGACAGGGGGCGTAAGGGCTACACCTTC. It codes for CASIQDRGRKGYTF.

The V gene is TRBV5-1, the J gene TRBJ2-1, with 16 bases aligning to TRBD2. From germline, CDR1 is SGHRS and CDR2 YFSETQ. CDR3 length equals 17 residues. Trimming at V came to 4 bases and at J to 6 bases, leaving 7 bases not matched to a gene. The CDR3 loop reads CASSPTGLAGGFNEQFF. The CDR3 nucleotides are TGCGCCAGCAGCCCGACGGGACTAGCGGGGGGGTTCAATGAGCAGTTCTTC.